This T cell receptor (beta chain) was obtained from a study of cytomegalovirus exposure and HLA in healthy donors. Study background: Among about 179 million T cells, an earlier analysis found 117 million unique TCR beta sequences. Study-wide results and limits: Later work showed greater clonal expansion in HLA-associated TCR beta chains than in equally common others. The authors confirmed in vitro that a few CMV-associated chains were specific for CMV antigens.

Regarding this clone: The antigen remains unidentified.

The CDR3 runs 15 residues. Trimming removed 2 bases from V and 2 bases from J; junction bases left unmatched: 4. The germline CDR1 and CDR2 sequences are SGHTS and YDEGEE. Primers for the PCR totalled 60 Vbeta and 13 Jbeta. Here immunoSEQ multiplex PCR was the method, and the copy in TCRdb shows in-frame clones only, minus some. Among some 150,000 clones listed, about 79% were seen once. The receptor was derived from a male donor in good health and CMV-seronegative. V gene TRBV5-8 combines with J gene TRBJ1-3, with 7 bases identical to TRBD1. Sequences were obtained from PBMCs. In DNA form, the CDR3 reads TGTGCCAGCAGCTTCGGGACAGTACCTGGAAACACCATATATTTT. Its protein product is CASSFGTVPGNTIYF.